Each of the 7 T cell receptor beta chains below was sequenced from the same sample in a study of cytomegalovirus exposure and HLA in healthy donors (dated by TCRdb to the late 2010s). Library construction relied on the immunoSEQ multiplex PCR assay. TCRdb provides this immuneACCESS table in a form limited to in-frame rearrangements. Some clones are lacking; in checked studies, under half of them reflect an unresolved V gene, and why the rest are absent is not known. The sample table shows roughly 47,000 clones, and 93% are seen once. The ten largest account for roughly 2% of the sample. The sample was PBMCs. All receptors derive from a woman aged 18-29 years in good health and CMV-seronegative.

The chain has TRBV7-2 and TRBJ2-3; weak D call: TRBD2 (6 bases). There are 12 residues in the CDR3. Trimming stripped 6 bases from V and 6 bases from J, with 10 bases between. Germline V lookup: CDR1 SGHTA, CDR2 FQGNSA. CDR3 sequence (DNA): TGTGCCAGCAGAGCGGGCGGCGATACGCAGTATTTT. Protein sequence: CASRAGGDTQYF.

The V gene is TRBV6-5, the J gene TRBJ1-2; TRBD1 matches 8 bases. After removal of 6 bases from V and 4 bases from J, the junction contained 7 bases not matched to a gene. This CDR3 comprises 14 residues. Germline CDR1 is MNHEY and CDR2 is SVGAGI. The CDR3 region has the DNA TGTGCCAGCAGAACAGGACAGGGCGGCTATGGCTACACCTTC. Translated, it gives CASRTGQGGYGYTF.

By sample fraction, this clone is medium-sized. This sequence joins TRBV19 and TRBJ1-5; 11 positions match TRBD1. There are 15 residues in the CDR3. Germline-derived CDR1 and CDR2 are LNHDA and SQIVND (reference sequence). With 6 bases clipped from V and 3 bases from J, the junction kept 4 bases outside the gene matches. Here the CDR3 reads CASSRTGGFNQPQHF. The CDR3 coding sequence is TGTGCCAGTAGCCGGACAGGGGGCTTCAATCAGCCCCAGCATTTT. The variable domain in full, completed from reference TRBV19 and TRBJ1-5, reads DGGITQSPKYLFRKEGQNVTLSCEQNLNHDAMYWYRQDPGQGLRLIYYSQIVNDFQKGDIAEGYSVSREKKESFPLTVTSAQKNPTAFYLCASSRTGGFNQPQHFGDGTRLSIL.

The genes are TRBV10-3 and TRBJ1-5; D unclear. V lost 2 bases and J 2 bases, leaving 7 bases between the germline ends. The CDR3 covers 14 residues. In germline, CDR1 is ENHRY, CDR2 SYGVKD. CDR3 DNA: TGTGCCATCAGTGAGGTCCTTGGCAATCAGCCCCAGCATTTT. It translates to CAISEVLGNQPQHF.

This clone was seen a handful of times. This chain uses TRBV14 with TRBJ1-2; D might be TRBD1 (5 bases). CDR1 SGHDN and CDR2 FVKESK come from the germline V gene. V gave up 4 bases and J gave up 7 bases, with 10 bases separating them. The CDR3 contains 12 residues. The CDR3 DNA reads TGTGCCAGCAGCCGCTCCAGGGTTGGCTACACCTTC. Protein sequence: CASSRSRVGYTF.

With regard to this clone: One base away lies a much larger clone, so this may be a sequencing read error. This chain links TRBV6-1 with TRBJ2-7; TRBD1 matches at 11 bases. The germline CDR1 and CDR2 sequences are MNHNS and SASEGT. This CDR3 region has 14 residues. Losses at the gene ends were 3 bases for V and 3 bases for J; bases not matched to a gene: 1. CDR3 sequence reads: CASSDGTGGYEQYF. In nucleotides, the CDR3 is TGTGCCAGCAGTGACGGGACAGGGGGCTACGAGCAGTACTTC.

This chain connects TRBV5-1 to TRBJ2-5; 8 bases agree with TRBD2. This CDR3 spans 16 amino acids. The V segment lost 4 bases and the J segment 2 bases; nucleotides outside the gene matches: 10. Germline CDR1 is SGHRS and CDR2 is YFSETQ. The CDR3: CASSPSVGGGQETQYF. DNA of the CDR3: TGCGCCAGCAGCCCTTCTGTTGGCGGGGGGCAAGAGACCCAGTACTTC.